This paragraph reports one TCR beta chain. The same CDR3 can be traced to other DNA sequences in this sample. Assay: immunoSEQ multiplex PCR; the TCRdb copy retains only in-frame clones and omits some. The sample lists fewer than 300,000 clones; approximately 83% were seen once. This sample is part of a study of blood T cell repertoires in COVID-19. Per germline, CDR1 SGHDT and CDR2 YYEEEE. V lost 4 bases, J lost 2 bases, and 3 bases stayed unmatched. The CDR3 spans 15 residues. This TCR was sampled from a human donor in a cohort sampled during active COVID-19. The sample consisted of peripheral blood. The genes are TRBV5-6 and TRBJ2-7, with 13 nucleotides matching TRBD2. CDR3 sequence: CASSKLAGGTYEQYF. Written as DNA, the CDR3 is TGTGCCAGCAGCAAACTAGCGGGAGGGACCTACGAGCAGTACTTC.